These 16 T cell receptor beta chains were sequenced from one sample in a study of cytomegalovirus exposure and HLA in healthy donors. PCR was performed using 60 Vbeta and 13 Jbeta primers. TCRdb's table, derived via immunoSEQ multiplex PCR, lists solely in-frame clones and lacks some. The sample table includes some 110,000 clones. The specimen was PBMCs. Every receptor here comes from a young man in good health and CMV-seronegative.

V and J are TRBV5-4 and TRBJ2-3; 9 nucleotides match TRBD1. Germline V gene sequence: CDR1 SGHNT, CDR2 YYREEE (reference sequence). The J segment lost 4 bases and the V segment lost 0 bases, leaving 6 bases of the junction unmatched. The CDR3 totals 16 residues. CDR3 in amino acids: CASSLALTGGSDTQYF. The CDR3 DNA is TGTGCCAGCAGCTTGGCCCTGACAGGGGGATCAGATACGCAGTATTTT.

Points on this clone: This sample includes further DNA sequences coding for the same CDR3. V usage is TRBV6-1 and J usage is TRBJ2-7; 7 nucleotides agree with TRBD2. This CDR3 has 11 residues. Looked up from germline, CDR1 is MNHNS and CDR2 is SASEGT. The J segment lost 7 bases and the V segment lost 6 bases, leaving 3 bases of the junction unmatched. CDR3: CASSLAGEQYF. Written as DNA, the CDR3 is TGTGCCAGCAGCTTAGCGGGTGAGCAGTACTTC.

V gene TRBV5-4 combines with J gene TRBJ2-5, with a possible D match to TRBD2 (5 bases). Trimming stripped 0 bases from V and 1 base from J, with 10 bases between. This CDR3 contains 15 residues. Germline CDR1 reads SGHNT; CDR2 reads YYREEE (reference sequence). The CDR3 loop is CASSLVLAPQETQYF. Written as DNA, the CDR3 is TGTGCCAGCAGCTTGGTCCTAGCACCCCAAGAGACCCAGTACTTC. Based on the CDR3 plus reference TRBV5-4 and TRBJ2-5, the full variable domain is ETGVTQSPTHLIKTRGQQVTLRCSSQSGHNTVSWYQQALGQGPQFIFQYYREEENGRGNFPPRFSGLQFPNYSSELNVNALELDDSALYLCASSLVLAPQETQYFGPGTRLLVL.

CDR3 protein: CASSIDVAGELFF. CDR3 in DNA: TGTGCCAGTAGTATAGATGTAGCCGGGGAGCTGTTTTTT. This chain links TRBV19 with TRBJ2-2; no definite D call. Germline lookup yields CDR1 LNHDA and CDR2 SQIVND (reference sequence). The length of the CDR3 is 13 residues. V was shortened by 0 bases and J by 6 bases, with 5 bases between the two germline ends.

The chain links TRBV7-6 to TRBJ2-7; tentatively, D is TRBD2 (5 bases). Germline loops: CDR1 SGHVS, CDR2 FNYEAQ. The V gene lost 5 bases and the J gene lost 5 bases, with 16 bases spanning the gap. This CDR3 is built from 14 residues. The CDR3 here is CASSATRSGNEQYF. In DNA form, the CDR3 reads TGTGCCAGCAGCGCAACGAGGTCGGGGAACGAGCAGTACTTC.

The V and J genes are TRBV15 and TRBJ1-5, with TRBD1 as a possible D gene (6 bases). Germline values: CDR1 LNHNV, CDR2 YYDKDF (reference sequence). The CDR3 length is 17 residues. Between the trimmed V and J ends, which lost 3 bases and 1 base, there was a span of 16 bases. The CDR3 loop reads CATSRYRGGSSNQPQHF. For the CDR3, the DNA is TGTGCCACCAGCAGGTATAGGGGGGGCTCAAGCAATCAGCCCCAGCATTTT.

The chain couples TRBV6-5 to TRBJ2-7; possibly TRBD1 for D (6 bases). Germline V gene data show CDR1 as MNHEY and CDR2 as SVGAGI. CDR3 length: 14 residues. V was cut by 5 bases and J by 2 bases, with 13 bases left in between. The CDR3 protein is CASSLSTGAYEQYF. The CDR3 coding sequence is TGTGCCAGCAGTCTATCGACAGGAGCCTACGAGCAGTACTTC.

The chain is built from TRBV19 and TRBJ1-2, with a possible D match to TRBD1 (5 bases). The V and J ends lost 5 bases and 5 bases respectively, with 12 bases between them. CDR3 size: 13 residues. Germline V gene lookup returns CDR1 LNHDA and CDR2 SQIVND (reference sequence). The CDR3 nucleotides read TGTGCCAGTAGTCTGACAGAGTCGTATGGCTACACCTTC. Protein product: CASSLTESYGYTF.

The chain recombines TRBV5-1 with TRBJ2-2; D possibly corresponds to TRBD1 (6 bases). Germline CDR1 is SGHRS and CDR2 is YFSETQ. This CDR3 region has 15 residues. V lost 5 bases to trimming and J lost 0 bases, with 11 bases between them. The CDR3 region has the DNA TGCGCCAGCAGGACAGGCCCCGCGAACACCGGGGAGCTGTTTTTT. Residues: CASRTGPANTGELFF.

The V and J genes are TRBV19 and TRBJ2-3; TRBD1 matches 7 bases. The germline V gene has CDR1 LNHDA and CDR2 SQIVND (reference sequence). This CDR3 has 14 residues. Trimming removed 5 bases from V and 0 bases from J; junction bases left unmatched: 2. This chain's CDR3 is CASSRGQSTDTQYF. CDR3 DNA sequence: TGTGCCAGTAGTCGGGGACAGAGCACAGATACGCAGTATTTT.

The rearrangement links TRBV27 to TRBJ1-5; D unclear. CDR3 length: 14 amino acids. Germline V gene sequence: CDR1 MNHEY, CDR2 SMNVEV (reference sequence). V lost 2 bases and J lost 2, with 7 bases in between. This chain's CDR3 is CASSLIFGNQPQHF. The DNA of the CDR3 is TGTGCCAGCAGTTTAATATTTGGCAATCAGCCCCAGCATTTT.

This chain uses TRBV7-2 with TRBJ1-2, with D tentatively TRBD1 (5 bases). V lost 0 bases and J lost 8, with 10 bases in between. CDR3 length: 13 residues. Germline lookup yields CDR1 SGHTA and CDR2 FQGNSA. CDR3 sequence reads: CASSLAEGLGYTF. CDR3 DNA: TGTGCCAGCAGCTTAGCGGAGGGGTTAGGCTACACCTTC.

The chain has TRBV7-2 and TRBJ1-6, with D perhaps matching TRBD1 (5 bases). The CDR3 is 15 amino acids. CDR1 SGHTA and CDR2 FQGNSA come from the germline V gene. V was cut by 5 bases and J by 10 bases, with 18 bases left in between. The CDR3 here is CASSRQIGGSSPLHF. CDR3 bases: TGTGCCAGCAGCCGTCAGATCGGGGGGTCCTCACCCCTCCACTTT.

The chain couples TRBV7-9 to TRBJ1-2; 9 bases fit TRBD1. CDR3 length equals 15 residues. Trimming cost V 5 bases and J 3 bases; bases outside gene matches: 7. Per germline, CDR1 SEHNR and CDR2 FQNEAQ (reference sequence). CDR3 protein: CASSPWTGDDYGYTF. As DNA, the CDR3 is TGTGCCAGCAGCCCCTGGACAGGGGACGACTATGGCTACACCTTC.

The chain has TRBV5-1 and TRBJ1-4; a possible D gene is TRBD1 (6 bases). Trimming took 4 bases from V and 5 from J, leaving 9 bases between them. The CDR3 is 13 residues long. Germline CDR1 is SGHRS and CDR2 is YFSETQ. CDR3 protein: CASSPDRNEKLFF. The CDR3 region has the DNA TGCGCCAGCAGCCCGGACAGAAATGAAAAACTGTTTTTT.

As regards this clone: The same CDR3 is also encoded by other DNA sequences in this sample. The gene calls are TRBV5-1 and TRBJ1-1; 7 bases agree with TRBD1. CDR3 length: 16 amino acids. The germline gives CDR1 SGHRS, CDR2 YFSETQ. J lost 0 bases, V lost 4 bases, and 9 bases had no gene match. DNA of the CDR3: TGCGCCAGCAGCCCCCGGGACAGCTATATGAACACTGAAGCTTTCTTT. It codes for CASSPRDSYMNTEAFF.